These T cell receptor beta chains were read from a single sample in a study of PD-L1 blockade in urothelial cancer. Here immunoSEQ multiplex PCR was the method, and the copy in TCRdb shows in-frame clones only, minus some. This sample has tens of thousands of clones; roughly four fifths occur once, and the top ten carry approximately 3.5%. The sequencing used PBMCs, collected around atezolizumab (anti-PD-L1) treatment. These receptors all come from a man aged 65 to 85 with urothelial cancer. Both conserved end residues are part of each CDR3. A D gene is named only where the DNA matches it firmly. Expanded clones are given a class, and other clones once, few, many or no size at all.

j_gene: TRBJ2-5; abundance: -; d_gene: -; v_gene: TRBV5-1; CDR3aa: CASSSLGGQETQYF; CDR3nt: TGCGCCAGCAGCTCCCTCGGGGGCCAAGAGACCCAGTACTTC
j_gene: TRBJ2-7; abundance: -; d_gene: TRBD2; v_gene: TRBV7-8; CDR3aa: CASSLGGNFHEQYF; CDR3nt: TGTGCCAGCAGCTTGGGGGGGAATTTCCACGAGCAGTACTTC
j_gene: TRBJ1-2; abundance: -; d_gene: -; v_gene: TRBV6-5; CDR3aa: CASSYTGTYGYTF; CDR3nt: TGTGCCAGCAGTTATACAGGGACCTATGGCTACACCTTC
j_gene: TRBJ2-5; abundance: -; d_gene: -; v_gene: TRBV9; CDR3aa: CASSVGGGPYSETQYF; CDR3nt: TGTGCCAGCAGCGTAGGGGGGGGGCCATATTCGGAGACCCAGTACTTC
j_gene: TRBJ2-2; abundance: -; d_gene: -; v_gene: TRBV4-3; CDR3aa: CASSRGWPNTGELFF; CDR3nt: TGCGCCAGCAGCCGCGGCTGGCCAAACACCGGGGAGCTGTTTTTT
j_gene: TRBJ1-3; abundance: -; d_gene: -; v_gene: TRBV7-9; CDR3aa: CASSYDRGFGNTIYF; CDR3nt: TGTGCCAGCAGCTATGACCGGGGTTTTGGAAACACCATATATTTT
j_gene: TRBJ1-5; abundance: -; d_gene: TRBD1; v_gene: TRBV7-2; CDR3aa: CASSYSGTGNQPQHF; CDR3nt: TGTGCCAGCAGCTACTCGGGGACAGGCAATCAGCCCCAGCATTTT
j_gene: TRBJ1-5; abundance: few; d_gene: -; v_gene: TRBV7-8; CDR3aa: CASSLTHSTEWRDQPQHF; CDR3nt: TGTGCCAGCAGCTTAACCCATTCGACGGAGTGGAGGGATCAGCCCCAGCATTTT
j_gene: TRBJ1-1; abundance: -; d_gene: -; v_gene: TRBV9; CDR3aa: CASTRWGGSNTEAFF; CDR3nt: TGTGCCAGCACCCGATGGGGGGGCTCGAACACTGAAGCTTTCTTT
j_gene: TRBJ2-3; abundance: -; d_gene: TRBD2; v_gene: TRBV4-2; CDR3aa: CASSPPTSGRPTDTQYF; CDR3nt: TGTGCCAGCAGCCCTCCGACTAGCGGGAGGCCCACAGATACGCAGTATTTT
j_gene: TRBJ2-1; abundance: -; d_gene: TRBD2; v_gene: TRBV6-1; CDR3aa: CASSVGTRYEQFF; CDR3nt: TGTGCCAGCAGTGTCGGGACTAGATATGAGCAGTTCTTC
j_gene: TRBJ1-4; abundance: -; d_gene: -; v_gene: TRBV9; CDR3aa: CASSVTGTPNEKLFF; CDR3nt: TGTGCCAGCAGCGTGACGGGAACCCCTAATGAAAAACTGTTTTTT
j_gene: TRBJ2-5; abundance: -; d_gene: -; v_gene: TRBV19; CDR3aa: CASSPRLGGETQYF; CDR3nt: TGTGCCAGTAGCCCGAGACTAGGCGGGGAGACCCAGTACTTC
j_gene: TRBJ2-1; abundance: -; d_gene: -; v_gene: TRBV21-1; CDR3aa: CASITGGGEQFF; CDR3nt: TGTGCCAGCATCACAGGGGGCGGTGAGCAGTTCTTC
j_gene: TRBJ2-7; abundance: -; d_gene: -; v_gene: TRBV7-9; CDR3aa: CASSLARDPPIEQYF; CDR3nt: TGTGCCAGCAGCTTAGCGCGGGACCCACCTATCGAGCAGTACTTC
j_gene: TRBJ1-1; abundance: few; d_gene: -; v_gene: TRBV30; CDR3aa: CAWSGTSFTEAFF; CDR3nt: TGTGCCTGGAGTGGGACATCTTTCACTGAAGCTTTCTTT
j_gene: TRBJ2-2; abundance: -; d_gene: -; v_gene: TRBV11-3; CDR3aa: CASSQGGETGELFF; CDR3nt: TGTGCCAGCAGTCAGGGGGGCGAAACCGGGGAGCTGTTTTTT
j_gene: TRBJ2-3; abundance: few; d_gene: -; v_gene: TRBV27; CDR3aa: CASSLAQGRDTQYF; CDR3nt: TGTGCCAGCAGTTTGGCCCAGGGGCGGGATACGCAGTATTTT
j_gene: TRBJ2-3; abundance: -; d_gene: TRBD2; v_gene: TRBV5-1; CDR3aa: CASRYLAGGTDTQYF; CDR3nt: TGCGCCAGCAGGTATCTAGCGGGTGGCACAGATACGCAGTATTTT
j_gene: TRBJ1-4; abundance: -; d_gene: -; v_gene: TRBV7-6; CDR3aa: CASSSRVTNEKLFF; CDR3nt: TGTGCCAGCAGCTCCAGGGTTACTAATGAAAAACTGTTTTTT
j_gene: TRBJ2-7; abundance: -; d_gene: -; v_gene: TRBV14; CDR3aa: CASSQDMGTTGEQYF; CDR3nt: TGTGCCAGCAGCCAAGATATGGGGACAACCGGCGAGCAGTACTTC
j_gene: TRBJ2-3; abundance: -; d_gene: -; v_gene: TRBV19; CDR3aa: CASSQPRDVDTQYF; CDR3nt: TGTGCCAGTAGCCAACCCCGCGATGTTGATACGCAGTATTTT
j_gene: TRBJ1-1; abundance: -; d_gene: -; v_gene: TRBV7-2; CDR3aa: CASCLQGNTEAFF; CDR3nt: TGTGCCAGCTGCTTACAGGGGAACACTGAAGCTTTCTTT
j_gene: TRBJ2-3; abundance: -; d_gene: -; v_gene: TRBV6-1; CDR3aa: CASSEVAGTDTQYF; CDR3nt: TGTGCCAGCAGTGAAGTTGCAGGGACAGATACGCAGTATTTT
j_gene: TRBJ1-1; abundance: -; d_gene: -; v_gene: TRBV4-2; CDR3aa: CASSQGTQMNTEAFF; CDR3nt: TGTGCCAGCAGCCAAGGAACGCAGATGAACACTGAAGCTTTCTTT
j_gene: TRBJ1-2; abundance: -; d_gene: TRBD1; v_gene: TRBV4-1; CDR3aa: CASSRRQGANGYTF; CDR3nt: TGCGCCAGCAGCCGACGACAGGGGGCGAATGGCTACACCTTC
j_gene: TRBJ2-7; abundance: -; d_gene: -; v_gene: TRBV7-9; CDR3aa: CASSLAGGRAYEQYF; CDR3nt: TGTGCCAGCAGCTTAGCGGGCGGCAGGGCTTACGAGCAGTACTTC
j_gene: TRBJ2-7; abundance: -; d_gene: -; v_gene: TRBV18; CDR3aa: CASSRDSSYEQYF; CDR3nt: TGTGCCAGCTCGCGGGACAGCTCCTACGAGCAGTACTTC
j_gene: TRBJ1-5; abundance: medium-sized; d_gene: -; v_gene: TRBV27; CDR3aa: CASSLRDYNQPQHF; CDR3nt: TGTGCCAGCAGTCTCCGGGACTACAATCAGCCCCAGCATTTT
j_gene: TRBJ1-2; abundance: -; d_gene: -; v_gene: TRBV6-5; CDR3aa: CASRRQRNYGYTF; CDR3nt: TGTGCCAGCAGGCGACAGAGAAACTATGGCTACACCTTC
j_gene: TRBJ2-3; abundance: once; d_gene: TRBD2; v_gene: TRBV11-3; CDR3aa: CASSHRTSGSTDTQYF; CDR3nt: TGTGCCAGCAGCCACCGGACTAGCGGGAGCACAGATACGCAGTATTTT
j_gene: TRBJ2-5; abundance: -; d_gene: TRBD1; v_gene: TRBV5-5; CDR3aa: CASSAGTARETQYF; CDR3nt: TGTGCCAGCAGCGCCGGGACAGCGAGGGAGACCCAGTACTTC
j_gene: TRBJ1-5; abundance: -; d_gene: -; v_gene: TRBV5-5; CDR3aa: CASSSILVKNSNQPQHF; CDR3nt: TGTGCCAGCAGCTCTATCCTGGTCAAGAATAGCAATCAGCCCCAGCATTTT
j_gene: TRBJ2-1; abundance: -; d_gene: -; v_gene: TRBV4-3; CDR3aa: CASSQGSMYWEQFF; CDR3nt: TGCGCCAGCAGCCAAGGATCTATGTACTGGGAGCAGTTCTTC
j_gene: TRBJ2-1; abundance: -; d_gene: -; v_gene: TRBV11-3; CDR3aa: CASSLSIRGNEQFF; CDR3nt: TGTGCCAGCAGCTTATCTATCAGGGGCAATGAGCAGTTCTTC
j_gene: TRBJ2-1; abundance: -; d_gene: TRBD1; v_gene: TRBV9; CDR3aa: CASSPSGQANEQFF; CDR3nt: TGTGCCAGCAGCCCCAGTGGACAGGCGAATGAGCAGTTCTTC
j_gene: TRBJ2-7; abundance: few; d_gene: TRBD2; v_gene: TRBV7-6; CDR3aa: CASSYSGDSYEQYF; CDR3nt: TGTGCCAGCAGCTATAGCGGGGACTCCTACGAGCAGTACTTC
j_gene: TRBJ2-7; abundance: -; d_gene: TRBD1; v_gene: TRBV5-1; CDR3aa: CASSPGTGVRYEQYF; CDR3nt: TGCGCCAGCAGCCCCGGGACAGGGGTTCGTTACGAGCAGTACTTC
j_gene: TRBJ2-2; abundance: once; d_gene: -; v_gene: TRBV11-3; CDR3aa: CASSFGGVGELFF; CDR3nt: TGTGCCAGCAGCTTCGGAGGGGTCGGGGAGCTGTTTTTT
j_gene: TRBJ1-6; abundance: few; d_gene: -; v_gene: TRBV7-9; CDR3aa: CASSLAAGASPLHF; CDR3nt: TGTGCCAGCAGCTTAGCTGCAGGTGCTTCACCCCTCCACTTT
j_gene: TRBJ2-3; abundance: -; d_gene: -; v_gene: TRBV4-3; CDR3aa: CASSQNVGTDTQYF; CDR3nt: TGCGCCAGCAGCCAGAACGTAGGCACAGATACGCAGTATTTT